These 10 T cell receptor beta chains came from one sample sequenced in a study of PD-L1 blockade in urothelial cancer. Clones were read by immunoSEQ multiplex PCR, and TCRdb kept only the in-frame ones, dropping some. The sample lists 90,000 to 120,000 clones, around 85% occurring once. The sample was PBMCs, taken around atezolizumab (anti-PD-L1) treatment. The source of these receptors is a man between 45 and 60 years old with urothelial cancer.

This chain joins TRBV2 and TRBJ1-2; TRBD1 agrees at 9 bases. The junction had 6 bases not matched to a gene; V was cut back by 7 bases and J by 3 bases. Per germline, CDR1 SNHLY and CDR2 FYNNEI. The CDR3 loop spans 14 amino acids. The CDR3 is CASMGQGYDYGYTF. In DNA, the CDR3 is TGTGCCAGCATGGGACAGGGTTATGACTATGGCTACACCTTC.

CDR3 region: CASSLKPGHFPTNTEAFF. For the CDR3, the DNA is TGTGCCAGCAGTTTAAAGCCGGGACACTTCCCCACGAACACTGAAGCTTTCTTT. The V call is TRBV28, the J call TRBJ1-1; maybe TRBD1 (6 bases). Germline V gives CDR1 MDHEN, CDR2 SYDVKM. This CDR3 comprises 18 residues. V was cut by 2 bases and J by 1 base, with 20 bases left in between.

The rearrangement joins TRBV10-3 to TRBJ2-5; D may be TRBD2 (5 bases). V gave up 3 bases and J gave up 5 bases, with 10 bases separating them. This CDR3 contains 13 residues. CDR1 ENHRY and CDR2 SYGVKD come from the germline V gene. CDR3 coding DNA: TGTGCCATCAGTGATATAAGCGGTGAGACCCAGTACTTC. It yields the protein CAISDISGETQYF.

As for this clone: At one of its ends the junction is not consistent with the germline gene, which may arise from a read error. The J gene is TRBJ2-7, the V gene TRBV5-1, with 11 bases that match TRBD2. This CDR3 is 17 amino acids long. From germline, CDR1 is SGHRS and CDR2 YFSETQ. Here the CDR3 DNA reads TGCGCCAGCACCTTGGGGCCGCTTACTAGCGGGAGTGGCGAGCAGTACTTC. It is translated as CASTLGPLTSGSGEQYF.

This sequence joins TRBV2 and TRBJ2-3; 8 nucleotides line up with TRBD2. CDR1 is SNHLY, CDR2 FYNNEI, per germline. V was pared by 8 bases and J by 1 base, with 5 bases of the junction left unmatched. There are 14 residues in the CDR3. The CDR3 loop is CASGPGGGTDTQYF. CDR3 sequence (DNA): TGTGCCAGCGGTCCGGGGGGGGGCACAGATACGCAGTATTTT.

The sample holds one count of this clone. The chain couples TRBV18 to TRBJ1-5, with D unclear. V was trimmed by 3 bases and J by 2 bases, leaving 11 bases between them. This CDR3 has 15 residues. The germline CDR1 and CDR2 sequences are KGHSH and LQKENI. In DNA, the CDR3 is TGTGCCAGCTCACCGGGGATCGGGGGCAATCAGCCCCAGCATTTT. Its protein product is CASSPGIGGNQPQHF.

In this sample, this clone turned up once. The V and J genes are TRBV15 and TRBJ1-5; D is ambiguous. Trimming shortened V by 8 bases and J by 3 bases, and 14 bases separated the two germline ends. Per germline, CDR1 LNHNV and CDR2 YYDKDF (reference sequence). CDR3 length: 14 amino acids. This chain's CDR3 is CATSREHTNQPQHF. The CDR3 coding sequence is TGTGCCACCTCTCGGGAGCACACCAATCAGCCCCAGCATTTT.

The chain links TRBV11-2 to TRBJ2-2, with 8 bases that match TRBD2. Germline V lookup: CDR1 SGHAT, CDR2 FQNNGV. CDR3 length: 17 residues. J gave up 0 bases and V 5 bases, and 8 bases lay outside the gene matches. This CDR3 reads CASSPLIAGTNTGELFF. The CDR3 DNA follows: TGTGCCAGCAGCCCTCTAATAGCGGGAACGAACACCGGGGAGCTGTTTTTT.

The V call is TRBV5-1, the J call TRBJ2-1, with a weak D call TRBD2 (5 bases). The ends were cut back, 7 bases at V and 6 bases at J, with 14 bases in the middle. Germline V lookup: CDR1 SGHRS, CDR2 YFSETQ. This CDR3 has 13 amino acids. This chain's CDR3 is CASERAGGNEQFF. CDR3 nucleotides: TGCGCCAGCGAAAGGGCGGGTGGCAATGAGCAGTTCTTC.

The chain has TRBV25-1 and TRBJ2-7, with TRBD1 matching over 9 bases. Germline loops: CDR1 MGHDK, CDR2 SYGVNS. V dropped 4 bases and J dropped 2; count of bases not matched to a gene: 3. The CDR3 spans 14 residues. The CDR3 protein is CASSGDREPYEQYF. The CDR3 DNA reads TGTGCCAGCAGTGGGGACAGGGAACCCTACGAGCAGTACTTC.